The 28 T cell receptor beta chains listed next were all sequenced from one sample in a study of T-cell reconstitution after alpha-beta-depleted transplantation in children. The TCRbeta library incorporated unique molecular identifiers. TCRdb passed the PCR reads through MiXCR, listing each CDR3 protein once. The sample records fewer than 700,000 distinct CDR3 sequences, more than 20% being singletons. The sequencing used PBMCs, mostly from graft donor cells, collected 360 days after TCRalphabeta/CD19-depleted stem cell transplant. The source of these receptors is a boy under two years old who had a stem cell transplant for acute myeloid leukemia, so the T cells may come from the graft donor.

The V gene is TRBV5-1, the J gene TRBJ1-3, with D tentatively TRBD1 (6 bases). Per the germline V gene, CDR1 is SGHRS and CDR2 is YFSETQ. Between the trimmed V and J ends, which lost 2 bases and 2 bases, there was a span of 11 bases. The CDR3 has 15 residues. CDR3 DNA sequence: TGCGCCAGCAGCTTCGGACAGTCCACTGGAAACACCATATATTTT. Encoded protein: CASSFGQSTGNTIYF.

This clonotype was seen repeatedly, ten times or more. The rearrangement links TRBV7-8 to TRBJ2-5; maybe TRBD2 (7 bases). Germline assignment: CDR1 SGHVS and CDR2 FQNEAQ. V was trimmed by 2 bases and J by 3 bases, leaving 10 bases between them. This CDR3 is 14 amino acids long. This chain's CDR3 is CASSLIGGEETQYF. The CDR3, as DNA: TGTGCCAGCAGCTTAATAGGGGGGGAAGAGACCCAGTACTTC.

This clonotype was found many times. The V and J genes are TRBV12-3 or TRBV12-4 and TRBJ1-5; 7 bases are a match to TRBD1. CDR3 length equals 16 residues. The V gene end was trimmed by 5 bases and the J gene end by 1 base; junction bases not matched to a gene: 8. CDR3: CASSQRRGQSNQPQHF. Here the CDR3 DNA reads TGTGCCAGCAGTCAACGTAGGGGGCAGAGCAATCAGCCCCAGCATTTT.

The chain uses TRBV10-3 and TRBJ2-5; D possibly corresponds to TRBD2 (6 bases). Per germline, CDR1 ENHRY and CDR2 SYGVKD. This CDR3 is 12 amino acids long. V lost 10 bases and J lost 5, with 14 bases in between. For the CDR3, the DNA is TGTGCCACCGCGACTAGATGGGAGACCCAGTACTTC. Its translation is CATATRWETQYF.

This clonotype was seen only a few times. The gene calls are TRBV29-1 and TRBJ2-2, with D perhaps assigned TRBD1 or TRBD2 (5 bases each). This CDR3 has 14 residues. The V and J ends lost 6 bases and 0 bases respectively, with 11 bases between them. Germline loops: CDR1 SQVTM, CDR2 ANQGSEA. DNA for the CDR3: TGCAGCGTAACCGGGACGACGAACACCGGGGAGCTGTTTTTT. This codes for CSVTGTTNTGELFF.

This clonotype was observed many times. The chain uses TRBV28 and TRBJ2-5; 12 bases map to TRBD2. The junction had 6 bases not matched to a gene; V was cut back by 6 bases and J by 4 bases. Germline loops: CDR1 MDHEN, CDR2 SYDVKM. The CDR3 has 15 amino acids. Here the CDR3 reads CASRPGLAGPETQYF. DNA of the CDR3: TGTGCCAGCAGACCCGGACTAGCGGGGCCAGAGACCCAGTACTTC.

CDR3 in amino acids: CASSLMESRETQYF. CDR3 nucleotide sequence: TGTGCCAGCAGTTTAATGGAGTCCAGGGAGACCCAGTACTTC. The chain is built from TRBV12-3 or TRBV12-4 and TRBJ2-5; D unresolved. The CDR3 consists of 14 residues. V lost 2 bases and J 5 bases, leaving 12 bases between the germline ends.

At least ten counts were recorded for this clonotype. The gene calls are TRBV4-1 and TRBJ2-1; D remains unclear. Germline V gene sequence: CDR1 MGHRA, CDR2 YSYEKL. CDR3 size: 16 residues. The V gene lost 0 bases and the J gene lost 2 bases, with 11 bases spanning the gap. DNA for the CDR3: TGCGCCAGCAGCCAAGAGTGGGGTATCCCCTACAATGAGCAGTTCTTC. Protein: CASSQEWGIPYNEQFF.

The rearrangement joins TRBV4-1 to TRBJ2-1, with TRBD2 as a possible D gene (6 bases). The germline V and J ends were trimmed by 4 bases and 4 bases, with 17 bases remaining between them. Germline V lookup: CDR1 MGHRA, CDR2 YSYEKL. The CDR3 sequence is 16 residues long. CDR3 residues: CASSPLHGGVYNEQFF. The CDR3 coding sequence is TGCGCCAGCAGCCCCCTTCATGGCGGGGTATACAATGAGCAGTTCTTC.

At least ten counts were recorded for this clonotype. The chain recombines TRBV6-1 with TRBJ2-5; D unresolved. V lost 6 bases to trimming and J lost 5 bases, with 19 bases between them. Germline V CDR1 and CDR2: MNHNS, SASEGT. The CDR3 extends over 15 amino acids. CDR3 sequence: CASSLGPSAEETQYF. CDR3 sequence (DNA): TGTGCCAGCAGCCTCGGACCGTCGGCTGAGGAGACCCAGTACTTC.

This clonotype appeared a few times. The chain is built from TRBV20-1 and TRBJ2-7; D is tentatively TRBD1 or TRBD2 (5 bases each). The length of the CDR3 is 16 residues. V lost 6 bases and J 3 bases, leaving 24 bases between the germline ends. Germline-derived CDR1 and CDR2 are DFQATT and SNEGSKA (reference sequence). The CDR3 DNA reads TGCAGTGCCCAGAGGGGAAAGGGACCGGGGTACTACGAGCAGTACTTC. Encoded protein: CSAQRGKGPGYYEQYF.

Only a few counts were recorded for this clonotype. The V and J genes are TRBV6-6 and TRBJ2-5; D is ambiguous. V lost 7 bases and J lost 1, with 10 bases in between. The CDR3 has 13 amino acids. Germline values: CDR1 MNHNY, CDR2 SVGAGI (reference sequence). CDR3 sequence reads: CASNFGSQETQYF. The CDR3 DNA follows: TGTGCCAGCAATTTTGGGTCCCAAGAGACCCAGTACTTC.

There are many counts of this clonotype. J is TRBJ1-5 and V is TRBV5-5, with D possibly matching TRBD1 (6 bases). Germline lookup yields CDR1 SGHKS and CDR2 YYEKEE (reference sequence). This CDR3 spans 14 amino acids. Trimming removed 4 bases at V and 0 bases at J, with 8 bases between. The CDR3 region is CASSQDSSNQPQHF. The CDR3 DNA sequence: TGTGCCAGCAGCCAGGACAGTAGCAATCAGCCCCAGCATTTT.

This clonotype was detected ten times or more. For the CDR3, the DNA is TGTGCCAGCAGTGAAGCCAGACAGGTCCTAGGGTACGAGCAGTACGTC. Translating gives CASSEARQVLGYEQYV. The genes are TRBV2 and TRBJ2-7; a weak D match, TRBD1 (6 bases). CDR1 is SNHLY and CDR2 is FYNNEI in the germline V gene. V shed 0 bases and J shed 4 bases, with 16 bases lying between them. CDR3 size: 16 residues.

This clonotype was seen ten or more times. This chain uses TRBV5-5 with TRBJ2-1; tentative D call: TRBD1 (6 bases). CDR1 is SGHKS and CDR2 is YYEKEE in the germline V gene (reference sequence). Trimming cost V 5 bases and J 16 bases, with 22 bases left between them. CDR3 size: 13 residues. CDR3 in amino acids: CASSVSGRDTDFF. The CDR3 DNA reads as TGTGCCAGCAGTGTTTCAGGCCGGGACACGGATTTCTTC.

This clonotype was detected many times. The J gene is TRBJ2-2, the V gene TRBV12-3 or TRBV12-4; the D gene could be TRBD1 or TRBD2 (5 bases each). V was cut by 5 bases and J by 0 bases, with 22 bases left in between. There are 19 residues in the CDR3. CDR3 coding DNA: TGTGCCAGCAGTCACCCGGGACCCCCTCTCCTTGCGAACACCGGGGAGCTGTTTTTT. As protein: CASSHPGPPLLANTGELFF.

In this sample, this clonotype turned up many times. The chain employs TRBV20-1 and TRBJ2-7, with D hard to call. This CDR3 has 11 amino acids. The germline V gene has CDR1 DFQATT and CDR2 SNEGSKA (reference sequence). Trimming took off 4 bases at V and 7 bases at J, with 11 bases between the two ends. CDR3 protein: CSATADAEQYF. In DNA form, the CDR3 reads TGCAGTGCTACCGCGGACGCGGAGCAGTACTTC.

This clonotype was detected a few times. V is TRBV12-5 and J is TRBJ2-1, with a weak D call TRBD2 (6 bases). Trimming removed 5 bases at V and 0 bases at J, with 38 bases between. The V gene's germline CDR1 is LGHNT and CDR2 FRNRAP. CDR3 size: 24 residues. CDR3 in DNA: TGTGCTAGTGGTCTACCCCCCGGGACTCCGGAAGGGTCGGGCGCAAAGAGCTCCTACAATGAGCAGTTCTTC. It yields the protein CASGLPPGTPEGSGAKSSYNEQFF.

This clonotype was recorded many times. This chain joins TRBV12-3 or TRBV12-4 and TRBJ2-4; D not certain. The CDR3 contains 16 residues. Trimming took 3 bases from V and 0 from J, leaving 12 bases between them. The CDR3 region has the DNA TGTGCCAGCAGTTTGGATCCAGCGCTAGCCAAAAACATTCAGTACTTC. This translates into CASSLDPALAKNIQYF.

In its sample, this clonotype was seen many times. The CDR3 here is CASSVAGTPNYGYTF. CDR3 in DNA: TGTGCCAGCAGCGTAGCGGGGACACCTAACTATGGCTACACCTTC. J is TRBJ1-2 and V is TRBV9, with D possibly matching TRBD1 (6 bases). Trimming took off 0 bases at V and 0 bases at J, with 9 bases between the two ends. In germline, CDR1 is SGDLS, CDR2 YYNGEE. CDR3 length: 15 amino acids.

This clonotype was counted only a few times. The chain employs TRBV4-2 and TRBJ1-2; D unresolved. V lost 0 bases and J lost 13, with 18 bases in between. CDR1 is LGHNA, CDR2 YNFKEQ, per germline. This CDR3 region has 14 residues. The CDR3 bases are TGTGCCAGCAGCCAAGATCGGAGGAGCCCCTGGAGCACCTTC. The encoded protein is CASSQDRRSPWSTF.

The chain employs TRBV7-6 and TRBJ2-3, with a weak D call TRBD2 (6 bases). Trimming took off 4 bases at V and 1 base at J, with 24 bases between the two ends. This CDR3 is 19 amino acids long. The germline V gene encodes CDR1 SGHVS and CDR2 FNYEAQ. Written as DNA, the CDR3 is TGTGCCAGCAGCTCCCTGTTTCGTCCGGAGGGGAGTGGCACAGATACGCAGTATTTT. Encoded protein: CASSSLFRPEGSGTDTQYF.

This clonotype was seen many times. CDR3 sequence reads: CSVPWLNTEAFF. CDR3 in DNA: TGCAGTGTCCCGTGGTTGAACACTGAAGCTTTCTTT. The chain has TRBV20-1 and TRBJ1-1, with D hard to call. The germline V and J ends were trimmed by 7 bases and 0 bases, with 9 bases remaining between them. Per the germline V gene, CDR1 is DFQATT and CDR2 is SNEGSKA (reference sequence). The CDR3 contains 12 residues.

This clonotype was detected a few times. The gene calls are TRBV9 and TRBJ1-3, with unresolved D. The CDR3 is 15 residues long. V lost 0 bases, J lost 0 bases, and 7 bases lay in between. Germline assignment: CDR1 SGDLS and CDR2 YYNGEE. The CDR3 loop reads CASSVVSSSGNTIYF. The CDR3 coding sequence is TGTGCCAGCAGCGTAGTGTCGAGCTCTGGAAACACCATATATTTT.

J is TRBJ2-7 and V is TRBV29-1; TRBD1 agrees at 7 bases. V lost 1 base to trimming and J lost 6 bases; unmatched junction nucleotides: 6. Germline CDR1 is SQVTM and CDR2 is ANQGSEA. The CDR3 is made up of 13 amino acids. CDR3 residues: CSVEVDRIGEQYF. DNA for the CDR3: TGCAGCGTTGAAGTGGACAGGATTGGCGAGCAGTACTTC.

The gene calls are TRBV7-9 and TRBJ1-1; D remains ambiguous. Germline V gene sequence: CDR1 SEHNR, CDR2 FQNEAQ (reference sequence). CDR3 length: 14 residues. V gave up 1 base and J gave up 7 bases, with 13 bases separating them. The DNA of the CDR3 is TGTGCCAGCAGCTTAGAGGAAAGGTTCAGTGAAGCTTTCTTT. This codes for CASSLEERFSEAFF.

This clonotype was counted ten times or more. The gene calls are TRBV20-1 and TRBJ2-1; tentatively, D is TRBD1 (6 bases). Trimming cost V 7 bases and J 9 bases, with 16 bases left between them. The CDR3 runs to 12 residues. CDR1 and CDR2 (germline): DFQATT, SNEGSKA (reference sequence). The CDR3 sequence is CSEARGLGEQFF. The CDR3 coding sequence is TGCAGTGAAGCCAGGGGATTGGGTGAGCAGTTCTTC.

This clonotype appeared a few times. The V call is TRBV4-1, the J call TRBJ2-3; either TRBD1 or TRBD2 may supply D (5 bases each). The CDR3 is 13 residues long. V lost 8 bases, J lost 2 bases, and 11 bases lay in between. The germline CDR1 and CDR2 sequences are MGHRA and YSYEKL. The CDR3 loop reads CASGGPTTDTQYF. The CDR3 DNA is TGCGCCAGCGGGGGTCCGACCACAGATACGCAGTATTTT.